These T cell receptor beta chains were read from a single sample in a study of T-cell memory formation after mild COVID-19. TCRdb recomputed calls from the 5' RACE reads with MiXCR, one row per CDR3 protein. The repertoire consists of about 210,000 distinct CDR3 sequences, with around 25% occurring once and the leading ten covering 10% to 12%. Material for sequencing was PBMCs or a T cell subset sorted from them (not recorded which). These receptors were collected from an adult woman who had mild COVID-19 (a few samples of this study predate the infection). Cell type and time point are not known. CDR3s include the opening cysteine and the closing phenylalanine or tryptophan. A D gene is named only where the DNA matches it firmly. Some rows have no size entry. The others give once, few or many, or a class for an expanded clone.

j_call: TRBJ1-2
d_call: TRBD1
clone_size: -
cdr3_length: 15
v_call: TRBV11-2
cdr3_aa: CASSLSWDSNYGYTF
cdr3_nt: TGTGCCAGCAGCTTATCCTGGGACAGTAACTATGGCTACACCTTC

j_call: TRBJ2-7
d_call: TRBD2
clone_size: few
cdr3_length: 15
v_call: TRBV5-1
cdr3_aa: CASSLSPGGSYEQYF
cdr3_nt: TGCGCCAGCAGCTTGTCTCCGGGGGGCTCCTACGAGCAGTACTTC

j_call: TRBJ2-5
d_call: -
clone_size: -
cdr3_length: 14
v_call: TRBV5-6
cdr3_aa: CASSWGTGPQSQYF
cdr3_nt: TGTGCCAGCAGCTGGGGCACGGGACCCCAATCCCAGTACTTC

j_call: TRBJ2-1
d_call: TRBD2
clone_size: -
cdr3_length: 15
v_call: TRBV20-1
cdr3_aa: CSADSGRAGDNEQFF
cdr3_nt: TGCAGTGCCGATAGCGGGAGGGCCGGGGACAATGAGCAGTTCTTC

j_call: TRBJ1-2
d_call: TRBD1
clone_size: -
cdr3_length: 14
v_call: TRBV3-1
cdr3_aa: CASSQATGVAGYTF
cdr3_nt: TGTGCCAGCAGCCAAGCGACAGGGGTTGCGGGCTACACCTTC

j_call: TRBJ2-1
d_call: -
clone_size: -
cdr3_length: 10
v_call: TRBV12-3/TRBV12-4
cdr3_aa: CASSLAEQFF
cdr3_nt: TGTGCCAGCAGTTTAGCTGAGCAGTTCTTC

j_call: TRBJ2-2
d_call: -
clone_size: few
cdr3_length: 14
v_call: TRBV19
cdr3_aa: CASKSRTNTGELFF
cdr3_nt: TGTGCCAGTAAGAGCAGAACGAACACCGGGGAGCTGTTTTTT

j_call: TRBJ2-5
d_call: -
clone_size: -
cdr3_length: 13
v_call: TRBV7-7
cdr3_aa: CASSSTGLETQYF
cdr3_nt: TGTGCCAGCAGCTCGACAGGCTTGGAGACCCAGTACTTC

j_call: TRBJ2-7
d_call: TRBD2
clone_size: -
cdr3_length: 16
v_call: TRBV12-3/TRBV12-4
cdr3_aa: CASSYWTSGRNYEQYF
cdr3_nt: TGTGCCAGCAGTTACTGGACTAGCGGGCGAAACTACGAGCAGTACTTC

j_call: TRBJ2-1
d_call: -
clone_size: -
cdr3_length: 15
v_call: TRBV7-2
cdr3_aa: CASSKTGIGLNEQFF
cdr3_nt: TGTGCCAGCAGCAAGACGGGGATAGGCCTCAATGAGCAGTTCTTC

j_call: TRBJ2-7
d_call: TRBD1
clone_size: few
cdr3_length: 13
v_call: TRBV5-1
cdr3_aa: CASSWGTAYEQYF
cdr3_nt: TGCGCCAGCAGCTGGGGGACAGCCTACGAGCAGTACTTC

j_call: TRBJ2-2
d_call: TRBD2
clone_size: -
cdr3_length: 20
v_call: TRBV12-3/TRBV12-4
cdr3_aa: CASSSNPLPGLAGDTGELFF
cdr3_nt: TGTGCCAGCAGTTCCAACCCTCTACCGGGACTAGCGGGAGACACCGGGGAGCTGTTTTTT

j_call: TRBJ1-1
d_call: -
clone_size: -
cdr3_length: 16
v_call: TRBV18
cdr3_aa: CASSPSTPGVGTEAFF
cdr3_nt: TGTGCCAGCTCACCGTCGACTCCGGGGGTAGGGACTGAAGCTTTCTTT

j_call: TRBJ1-1
d_call: -
clone_size: -
cdr3_length: 11
v_call: TRBV12-3/TRBV12-4
cdr3_aa: CASSWSTEAFF
cdr3_nt: TGTGCCAGCAGTTGGAGCACTGAAGCTTTCTTT

j_call: TRBJ2-1
d_call: TRBD2
clone_size: -
cdr3_length: 16
v_call: TRBV4-3
cdr3_aa: CASRPRLSGAYNEQFF
cdr3_nt: TGCGCCAGCAGACCTCGCTTGAGCGGGGCCTACAATGAGCAGTTCTTC

j_call: TRBJ1-2
d_call: -
clone_size: -
cdr3_length: 16
v_call: TRBV5-1
cdr3_aa: CASRSGDRGILNGHTF
cdr3_nt: TGCGCCAGCAGATCCGGGGATAGGGGGATCCTCAATGGGCACACCTTC

j_call: TRBJ2-5
d_call: -
clone_size: -
cdr3_length: 15
v_call: TRBV11-2
cdr3_aa: CASSLGPITQETQYF
cdr3_nt: TGTGCCAGCAGCTTAGGCCCCATTACCCAAGAGACCCAGTACTTC

j_call: TRBJ1-2
d_call: -
clone_size: -
cdr3_length: 13
v_call: TRBV6-6
cdr3_aa: CASTLDTLRDHFF
cdr3_nt: TGTGCCAGCACACTCGACACACTTAGGGACCATTTCTTC

j_call: TRBJ2-5
d_call: -
clone_size: many
cdr3_length: 16
v_call: TRBV5-1
cdr3_aa: CASGRGLSDGQETQYF
cdr3_nt: TGCGCCAGCGGCCGCGGGCTGTCGGATGGCCAAGAGACCCAGTACTTC

j_call: TRBJ1-2
d_call: TRBD1
clone_size: -
cdr3_length: 13
v_call: TRBV3-1
cdr3_aa: CASSLGTGNGYTF
cdr3_nt: TGTGCCAGCAGCCTCGGGACAGGGAACGGCTACACCTTC

j_call: TRBJ2-1
d_call: -
clone_size: few
cdr3_length: 12
v_call: TRBV24-1
cdr3_aa: CATSSIQGRQFF
cdr3_nt: TGTGCCACCAGCTCGATACAGGGTCGTCAGTTCTTC

j_call: TRBJ2-7
d_call: -
clone_size: few
cdr3_length: 14
v_call: TRBV20-1
cdr3_aa: CSAPGEVPDREQYF
cdr3_nt: TGCAGTGCCCCCGGGGAGGTCCCGGACCGCGAGCAGTACTTC

j_call: TRBJ1-1
d_call: TRBD1
clone_size: -
cdr3_length: 16
v_call: TRBV20-1
cdr3_aa: CSAREIGTGMNTEAFF
cdr3_nt: TGCAGTGCTAGGGAGATCGGGACAGGGATGAACACTGAAGCTTTCTTT

j_call: TRBJ2-1
d_call: TRBD2
clone_size: -
cdr3_length: 11
v_call: TRBV10-2
cdr3_aa: CASSASGSKFF
cdr3_nt: TGCGCCAGCAGTGCTAGCGGGAGTAAGTTCTTC

j_call: TRBJ1-2
d_call: TRBD1
clone_size: -
cdr3_length: 15
v_call: TRBV4-1
cdr3_aa: CASSQVLRDRDGYTF
cdr3_nt: TGCGCCAGCAGCCAAGTTCTCCGGGACAGGGATGGCTACACCTTC

j_call: TRBJ1-3
d_call: TRBD1
clone_size: few
cdr3_length: 16
v_call: TRBV19
cdr3_aa: CASQRTGPVAGNTIYF
cdr3_nt: TGTGCCAGCCAACGGACAGGGCCGGTAGCTGGAAACACCATATATTTT

j_call: TRBJ1-2
d_call: TRBD1
clone_size: few
cdr3_length: 15
v_call: TRBV12-3/TRBV12-4
cdr3_aa: CASSLTGQGGYGYTF
cdr3_nt: TGTGCCAGCAGTTTGACCGGACAGGGGGGCTATGGCTACACCTTC

j_call: TRBJ2-7
d_call: TRBD2
clone_size: few
cdr3_length: 14
v_call: TRBV7-2
cdr3_aa: CASSPMTSPGEQYF
cdr3_nt: TGTGCCAGCAGCCCGATGACTAGCCCCGGAGAGCAGTACTTC

j_call: TRBJ2-2
d_call: -
clone_size: few
cdr3_length: 16
v_call: TRBV18
cdr3_aa: CASSRIRDPNTGELFF
cdr3_nt: TGTGCCAGCTCCCGAATCAGGGACCCGAACACCGGGGAGCTGTTTTTT

j_call: TRBJ2-5
d_call: -
clone_size: -
cdr3_length: 13
v_call: TRBV27
cdr3_aa: CASRQGRQETQYF
cdr3_nt: TGTGCCAGCAGACAAGGGCGCCAAGAGACCCAGTACTTC

j_call: TRBJ1-2
d_call: TRBD1
clone_size: -
cdr3_length: 14
v_call: TRBV29-1
cdr3_aa: CSVEPTGMDYGYTF
cdr3_nt: TGCAGCGTTGAACCGACAGGGATGGACTATGGCTACACCTTC

j_call: TRBJ2-7
d_call: -
clone_size: -
cdr3_length: 12
v_call: TRBV6-6
cdr3_aa: CASRGTGYEQYF
cdr3_nt: TGTGCCAGCAGAGGTACAGGCTACGAGCAGTACTTC

j_call: TRBJ2-6
d_call: TRBD1
clone_size: few
cdr3_length: 14
v_call: TRBV5-1
cdr3_aa: CASGTGDGANVLTF
cdr3_nt: TGCGCCAGCGGAACAGGGGACGGGGCCAACGTCCTGACTTTC

j_call: TRBJ2-1
d_call: -
clone_size: -
cdr3_length: 13
v_call: TRBV6-2/TRBV6-3
cdr3_aa: CASRNEGYNEQFF
cdr3_nt: TGTGCCAGCAGAAACGAGGGCTACAATGAGCAGTTCTTC

j_call: TRBJ2-3
d_call: -
clone_size: many
cdr3_length: 13
v_call: TRBV7-3
cdr3_aa: CASSSGGTDTQYF
cdr3_nt: TGTGCCAGCAGCTCGGGGGGCACAGATACGCAGTATTTT

j_call: TRBJ2-3
d_call: TRBD2
clone_size: once
cdr3_length: 16
v_call: TRBV30
cdr3_aa: CAWSESGALRGDTQYF
cdr3_nt: TGTGCCTGGTCCGAAAGCGGGGCCCTCCGAGGAGATACGCAGTATTTT

j_call: TRBJ2-4
d_call: -
clone_size: -
cdr3_length: 16
v_call: TRBV27
cdr3_aa: CASSLRQGRAKNIQYF
cdr3_nt: TGTGCCAGCAGTTTAAGGCAAGGGAGAGCCAAAAACATTCAGTACTTC

j_call: TRBJ2-7
d_call: TRBD2
clone_size: few
cdr3_length: 14
v_call: TRBV7-9
cdr3_aa: CASTSGGISYEQYF
cdr3_nt: TGTGCCAGCACTAGCGGGGGGATCTCCTACGAGCAGTACTTC

j_call: TRBJ1-2
d_call: TRBD1
clone_size: -
cdr3_length: 19
v_call: TRBV4-1
cdr3_aa: CASSPDRDRTIKANYGYTF
cdr3_nt: TGCGCCAGCAGCCCCGACCGGGACAGGACAATCAAAGCTAACTATGGCTACACCTTC

j_call: TRBJ2-1
d_call: -
clone_size: -
cdr3_length: 15
v_call: TRBV7-6
cdr3_aa: CASTATVSSYNEQFF
cdr3_nt: TGTGCCAGCACCGCGACCGTTAGCTCCTACAATGAGCAGTTCTTC